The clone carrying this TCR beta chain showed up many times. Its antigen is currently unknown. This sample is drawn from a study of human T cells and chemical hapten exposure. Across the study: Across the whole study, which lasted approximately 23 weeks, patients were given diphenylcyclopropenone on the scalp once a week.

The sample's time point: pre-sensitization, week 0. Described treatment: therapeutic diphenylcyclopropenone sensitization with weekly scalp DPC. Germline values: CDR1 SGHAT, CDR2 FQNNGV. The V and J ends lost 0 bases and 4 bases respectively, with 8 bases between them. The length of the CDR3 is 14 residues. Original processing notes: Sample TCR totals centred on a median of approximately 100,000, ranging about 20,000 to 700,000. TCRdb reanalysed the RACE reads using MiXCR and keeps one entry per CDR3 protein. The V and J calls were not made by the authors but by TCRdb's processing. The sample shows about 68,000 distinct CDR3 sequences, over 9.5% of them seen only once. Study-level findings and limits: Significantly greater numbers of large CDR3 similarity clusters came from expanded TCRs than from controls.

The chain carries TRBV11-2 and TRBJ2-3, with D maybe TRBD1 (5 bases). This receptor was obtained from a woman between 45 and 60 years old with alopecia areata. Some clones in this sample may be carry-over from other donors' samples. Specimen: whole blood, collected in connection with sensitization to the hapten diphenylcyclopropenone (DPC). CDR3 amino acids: CASSLEGPADTQYF. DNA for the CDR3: TGTGCCAGCAGCTTAGAGGGGCCGGCAGATACGCAGTATTTT.